Listed below are T cell receptor beta chains from one sample, sequenced in a study of naive and memory T cell subsets. TCRdb analysed the UMI-ligation and nested PCR reads with MiXCR anew, one entry per CDR3 protein. The table lists over 110,000 distinct CDR3 sequences, approximately 20% of them singletons, with 0.6% to 0.7% in the top ten. Sequencing was carried out using naive CD8+ T cells from blood. All receptors derive from a human donor in good health. Both conserved end residues are part of each CDR3. The order of the fields is D gene, J gene, V gene, CDR3 length, clone size, CDR3 DNA, CDR3 protein. D genes are given only for firm matches. A row's size may be missing; if present it is once, few, many or a size class.

TRBD2 TRBJ2-5 TRBV11-1 17 NA TGTGCCAGCAGTCATATTGGACTAGCGGGAGCGGCAGAGACCCAGTACTTC CASSHIGLAGAAETQYF
NA TRBJ2-5 TRBV6-5 13 NA TGTGCCAGCAGACTTTCGGAACTAGGATTAGGGTACTTC CASRLSELGLGYF
NA TRBJ1-1 TRBV7-9 15 few TGTGCCAGCAGCTTTTTGGGGGGCCGCGCCGCTGAAGCTTTCTTT CASSFLGGRAAEAFF
NA TRBJ1-2 TRBV29-1 14 few TGCAGCGTTGAAATTGCCGGGGGCGACTATGGCTACACCTTC CSVEIAGGDYGYTF
TRBD2 TRBJ2-5 TRBV13 16 NA TGTGCCAGCAGCTTTGGGGCTAGCGGAGGACAAGAGACCCAGTACTTC CASSFGASGGQETQYF
TRBD1 TRBJ2-1 TRBV28 17 few TGTGCCAGCAGGGACAGGGTGCTCGGTCCGTCTTACAATGAGCAGTTCTTC CASRDRVLGPSYNEQFF
TRBD1 TRBJ1-5 TRBV12-3/TRBV12-4 14 few TGTGCCAGCAGCATGGACAGGGTGAGTCAGCCCCAGCATTTT CASSMDRVSQPQHF
TRBD1 TRBJ2-1 TRBV7-2 13 few TGTGCCAGCAGCCCAGGGACAGCCAATGAGCAGTTCTTC CASSPGTANEQFF
TRBD2 TRBJ2-1 TRBV28 16 few TGTGCCAGCAGTTTATTCGGGCGGGAGCCTTACAATGAGCAGTTCTTC CASSLFGREPYNEQFF
NA TRBJ1-1 TRBV6-5 11 NA TGTGCCAGCAGCTCAGGGTTCGAAGCTTTCTTT CASSSGFEAFF
NA TRBJ1-4 TRBV11-2 13 NA TGTGCCAGCAGCGCTCCCCAAGGAGAAAAACTGTTTTTT CASSAPQGEKLFF
TRBD1 TRBJ2-7 TRBV28 14 NA TGTGCCAGCACCCCGGGACAGGGAGACTACGAGCAGTACTTC CASTPGQGDYEQYF
NA TRBJ2-7 TRBV3-1 15 many TGTGCCAGCAGCCAATTCGCAGGACCCTCCTACGAGCAGTACTTC CASSQFAGPSYEQYF
TRBD1 TRBJ1-5 TRBV12-3/TRBV12-4 15 NA TGTGCCAGCAGTGGAGGACAGGGCCCCCACCAGCCCCAGCATTTT CASSGGQGPHQPQHF
TRBD1 TRBJ2-7 TRBV7-2 15 few TGTGCCAGCAGCTCGAGGACAGGGGTCGACTACGAGCAGTACTTC CASSSRTGVDYEQYF
TRBD1 TRBJ1-1 TRBV15 15 NA TGTGCCACCAGCAGAGGGGACAGGGCGAACACTGAAGCTTTCTTT CATSRGDRANTEAFF